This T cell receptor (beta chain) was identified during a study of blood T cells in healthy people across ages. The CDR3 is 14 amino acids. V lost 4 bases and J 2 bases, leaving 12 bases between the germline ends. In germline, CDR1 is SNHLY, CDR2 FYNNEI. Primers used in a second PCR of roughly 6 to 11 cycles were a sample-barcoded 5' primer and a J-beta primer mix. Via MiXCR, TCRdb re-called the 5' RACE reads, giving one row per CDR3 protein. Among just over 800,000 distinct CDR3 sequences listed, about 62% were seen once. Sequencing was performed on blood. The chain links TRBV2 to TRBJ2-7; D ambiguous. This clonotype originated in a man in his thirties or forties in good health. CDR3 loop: CASSAASPAYEQYF. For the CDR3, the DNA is TGTGCCAGCAGTGCGGCGTCGCCAGCCTACGAGCAGTACTTC.